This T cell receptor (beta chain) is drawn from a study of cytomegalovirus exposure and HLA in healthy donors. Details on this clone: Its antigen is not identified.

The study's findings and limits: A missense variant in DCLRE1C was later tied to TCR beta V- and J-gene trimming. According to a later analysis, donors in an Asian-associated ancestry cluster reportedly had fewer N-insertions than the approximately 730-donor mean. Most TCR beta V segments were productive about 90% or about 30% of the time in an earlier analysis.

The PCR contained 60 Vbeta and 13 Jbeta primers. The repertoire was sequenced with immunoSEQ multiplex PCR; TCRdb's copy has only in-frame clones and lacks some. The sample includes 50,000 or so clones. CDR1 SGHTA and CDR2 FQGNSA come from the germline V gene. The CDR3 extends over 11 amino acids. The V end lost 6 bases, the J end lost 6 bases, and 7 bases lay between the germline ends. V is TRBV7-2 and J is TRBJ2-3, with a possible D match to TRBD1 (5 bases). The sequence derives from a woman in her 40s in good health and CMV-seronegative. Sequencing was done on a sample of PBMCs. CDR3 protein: CASRSGDTQYF. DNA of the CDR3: TGTGCCAGCAGGTCAGGGGATACGCAGTATTTT.